Each of the 23 T cell receptor beta chains below was sequenced from the same sample in a study of identical twins. In TCRdb, the 5' RACE reads were re-called with MiXCR into one record per CDR3 protein. Among 510,000 or so distinct CDR3 sequences, around 15% were seen once, and the ten largest hold around 0.48%. These data were also filed under a second study, of yellow fever vaccine responses in identical twins.

What was sequenced was CD4+ T cells sorted from blood. The receptors come from a woman between 18 and 30 years old in good health.

The chain has TRBV29-1 and TRBJ1-1, with 7 positions matching TRBD1. V shed 4 bases and J 7 bases; nucleotides not matched to a gene: 6. This CDR3 region has 12 residues. Per germline, CDR1 SQVTM and CDR2 ANQGSEA. CDR3 amino acids: CSVGGGGLEAFF. In DNA, the CDR3 is TGCAGCGTTGGGGGAGGGGGCCTTGAAGCTTTCTTT.

This clonotype has more than one count but fewer than ten. The CDR3 DNA reads TGTGCCAGCAGGAAACCGGGACCGCAGAGCTCTGGAAACACCATATATTTT. Its protein product is CASRKPGPQSSGNTIYF. The chain links TRBV21-1 to TRBJ1-3. TRBV21-1 is classified as a pseudogene. The CDR3 covers 17 residues.

V usage is TRBV18 and J usage is TRBJ2-7; no clear D. This CDR3 contains 8 residues. V lost 8 bases and J lost 6, with 2 bases in between. Germline V lookup: CDR1 KGHSH, CDR2 LQKENI. DNA of the CDR3: TGTGCCAGCGGCGAGCAGTACGTC. It encodes CASGEQYV.

The chain has TRBV16 and TRBJ1-2, with D unresolved. Germline values: CDR1 KGHSY, CDR2 FQNENV. The CDR3 is 12 amino acids. Trimming removed 3 bases at V and 8 bases at J, with 10 bases between. The CDR3 sequence is CASSQEKVGYTF. The CDR3 nucleotides read TGTGCCAGCAGCCAGGAAAAAGTAGGCTACACCTTC.

The table lists this clonotype with a few counts. The genes are TRBV14 and TRBJ2-3; D is undetermined. Germline V gives CDR1 SGHDN, CDR2 FVKESK. This CDR3 contains 15 residues. V lost 4 bases and J 0 bases, leaving 11 bases between the germline ends. In DNA, the CDR3 is TGTGCCAGCAGCCCGCTAATGGACAGCACAGATACGCAGTATTTT. It codes for CASSPLMDSTDTQYF.

J is TRBJ2-7 and V is TRBV20-1; 10 bases are a match to TRBD2. This CDR3 region has 12 residues. The germline gives CDR1 DFQATT, CDR2 SNEGSKA (reference sequence). The DNA for the CDR3 is TGCAGCACGGGACTAGCGAATTGCGAGCAGTACTTC. This gives the protein CSTGLANCEQYF.

This clonotype turned up a few times. V and J are TRBV6-2 or TRBV6-3 and TRBJ2-7; perhaps TRBD1 as D (5 bases). The CDR3 spans 12 residues. Germline CDR1 reads MNHEY; CDR2 reads SVGEGT. Trimming removed 2 bases at V and 9 bases at J, with 11 bases between. The CDR3 bases are TGTGCCAGCAGTTACGGGGCCTTGGTGCAGTACGTC. This sequence encodes CASSYGALVQYV.

This chain uses TRBV7-8 with TRBJ2-1; 7 bases are a match to TRBD2. The CDR3 has 15 amino acids. V was pared by 10 bases and J by 5 bases, with 14 bases of the junction left unmatched. CDR1 SGHVS and CDR2 FQNEAQ come from the germline V gene. For the CDR3, the DNA is TGTGCCACCAACGCTCAGCAGCGGGGTCACAATGAGCAGTTCTTC. Amino acids: CATNAQQRGHNEQFF.

The V gene is TRBV4-1, the J gene TRBJ2-5; D not resolved. The V end was cut by 6 bases, the J end by 5 bases, with 19 bases between. Germline V gene data show CDR1 as MGHRA and CDR2 as YSYEKL. The CDR3 is made up of 15 amino acids. The CDR3 reads CASRADRNIGETQYF. CDR3 in DNA: TGCGCCAGCAGGGCAGATCGCAACATCGGGGAGACCCAGTACTTC.

Here the CDR3 reads CATSGNSWRNNEQFF. CDR3 DNA sequence: TGTGCCACCAGTGGAAACAGCTGGAGAAACAATGAGCAGTTCTTC. This chain joins TRBV24-1 and TRBJ2-1; no clear D. Trimming left V 5 bases short and J 5 bases short, with 15 bases between. The germline V gene encodes CDR1 KGHDR and CDR2 SFDVKD. The CDR3 loop spans 15 amino acids.

The chain employs TRBV20-1 and TRBJ2-7; a possible D gene is TRBD2 (6 bases). Germline CDR1 reads DFQATT; CDR2 reads SNEGSKA (reference sequence). V lost 1 base to trimming and J lost 0 bases, with 10 bases between them. CDR3 length equals 14 residues. CDR3 sequence (DNA): TGCAGTGCTAGAGCCGGCGGGACCTCCTACGAGCAGTACTTC. Translation gives CSARAGGTSYEQYF.

This rearrangement joins TRBV19 to TRBJ2-5, with D hard to call. V was shortened by 4 bases and J by 5 bases, with 11 bases between the two germline ends. Germline V lookup: CDR1 LNHDA, CDR2 SQIVND (reference sequence). The CDR3 runs 13 residues. For the CDR3, the DNA is TGTGCCAGTAGTAAGATGGACGGGGAGACCCAGTACTTC. It codes for CASSKMDGETQYF.

This clonotype came up a few times. The chain employs TRBV28 and TRBJ1-5, with TRBD1 identical over 7 bases. Trimming at V came to 7 bases and at J to 1 base, leaving 7 bases not matched to a gene. In germline, CDR1 is MDHEN, CDR2 SYDVKM. The CDR3 loop spans 15 amino acids. CDR3 sequence: CASKPGGWSNQPQHF. CDR3 bases: TGTGCCAGCAAACCAGGGGGGTGGAGCAATCAGCCCCAGCATTTT.

This clonotype was observed a handful of times. The chain has TRBV12-3 or TRBV12-4 and TRBJ2-1; 7 bases agree with TRBD1. The CDR3 sequence is 16 residues long. The junction had 16 bases not matched to a gene; V was cut back by 7 bases and J by 7 bases. The CDR3 reads CASTVGRQGTRNEQFF. CDR3 bases: TGTGCCAGCACCGTTGGGCGACAGGGTACGAGGAATGAGCAGTTCTTC.

This clonotype was found many times. The rearrangement uses TRBV12-3 or TRBV12-4 and TRBJ2-2; D may be TRBD1 (6 bases). The CDR3 is 17 residues long. With 6 bases removed from V and 6 bases from J, the gap between germline ends came to 23 bases. The chain's CDR3 is CASRVEDRTSDAGELFF. Here the CDR3 DNA reads TGTGCCAGCAGGGTCGAGGACAGAACGTCGGACGCCGGGGAGCTGTTTTTT.

This rearrangement joins TRBV10-3 to TRBJ1-1, with unresolved D. Germline V gene lookup returns CDR1 ENHRY and CDR2 SYGVKD. The CDR3 is made up of 14 amino acids. Trimming left V 10 bases short and J 0 bases short, with 15 bases between. CDR3 in DNA: TGTGCCACAGAGCTAGGTTCCTTGAACACTGAAGCTTTCTTT. Residues: CATELGSLNTEAFF.

The chain recombines TRBV6-1 with TRBJ1-1; D not resolved. Trimming left V 3 bases short and J 4 bases short, with 9 bases between. Germline CDR1 reads MNHNS; CDR2 reads SASEGT. The CDR3 consists of 13 residues. The CDR3 coding sequence is TGTGCCAGCAGTGACTACGGGAGCACTGAAGCTTTCTTT. It codes for CASSDYGSTEAFF.

This chain links TRBV24-1 with TRBJ2-1; TRBD2 aligns across 8 bases. Germline lookup yields CDR1 KGHDR and CDR2 SFDVKD. The CDR3 is made up of 12 amino acids. The V segment lost 1 base and the J segment 13 bases; nucleotides outside the gene matches: 2. The CDR3 nucleotides read TGTGCCACCAGTGATTTCCTAGCGGGCCAGTTCTTC. The encoded protein is CATSDFLAGQFF.

The V gene is TRBV5-6, the J gene TRBJ1-4; weak D call: TRBD1 (6 bases). The ends were cut back, 0 bases at V and 0 bases at J, with 9 bases in the middle. CDR3 length: 16 amino acids. The germline gives CDR1 SGHDT, CDR2 YYEEEE. CDR3 sequence: CASSLGTEATNEKLFF. The CDR3 region has the DNA TGTGCCAGCAGCTTGGGGACAGAGGCAACTAATGAAAAACTGTTTTTT.

The chain employs TRBV6-5 and TRBJ2-1; 7 nucleotides line up with TRBD1. CDR1 and CDR2 (germline): MNHEY, SVGAGI. V gave up 4 bases and J gave up 4 bases; unmatched junction bases: 10. The CDR3 is 16 residues long. CDR3 sequence: CASSFVGQHRYNEQFF. Here the CDR3 DNA reads TGTGCCAGCAGTTTTGTGGGACAGCACCGATACAATGAGCAGTTCTTC.

In its sample, this clonotype was seen many times. This chain links TRBV20-1 with TRBJ2-5; D uncertain. This CDR3 comprises 11 residues. CDR1 is DFQATT and CDR2 is SNEGSKA in the germline V gene (reference sequence). The CDR3 nucleotides read TGCAGCAAGATGTACCAAGAGACCCAGTACTTC. Amino acids: CSKMYQETQYF.

This clonotype was detected only a few times. V gene TRBV7-2 combines with J gene TRBJ1-2; D not resolved. Germline-derived CDR1 and CDR2 are SGHTA and FQGNSA. The V end was cut by 1 base, the J end by 8 bases, with 11 bases between. The CDR3 is made up of 13 amino acids. CDR3 amino acids: CASSLDRTAGYTF. The CDR3 coding sequence is TGTGCCAGCAGCTTAGACAGAACGGCGGGCTACACCTTC.

The chain carries TRBV7-9 and TRBJ2-7; possibly TRBD1 or TRBD2 for D (5 bases each). Trimming shortened V by 5 bases and J by 5 bases, and 13 bases separated the two germline ends. The germline V gene encodes CDR1 SEHNR and CDR2 FQNEAQ (reference sequence). This CDR3 has 13 amino acids. CDR3 in amino acids: CASSLVGDHEQYV. CDR3 coding DNA: TGTGCCAGCAGCCTAGTGGGGGACCACGAGCAGTACGTC.